These 32 T cell receptor beta chains originate from one sample sequenced in a study of CD4 T cells in relation to SARS-CoV-2 and coronaviruses. Profiled with immunoSEQ multiplex PCR; TCRdb holds only in-frame clones, not every one. Here the sample spans more than 50,000 clones, roughly 85% being singletons. The unexposed donors gave CD4+ T cells in about 2010-2019, prior to COVID-19. Source material: memory CD4+ T cells from PBMCs. All receptors come from a human donor in good health.

The chain has TRBV4-2 and TRBJ2-1, with 7 bases aligning to TRBD2. Germline lookup yields CDR1 LGHNA and CDR2 YNFKEQ. The CDR3 runs 18 residues. J lost 4 bases, V lost 0 bases, and 12 bases had no gene match. CDR3 bases: TGTGCCAGCAGCCAAGATTATGGGGTAGCGGGCCTGTACAATGAGCAGTTCTTC. This encodes CASSQDYGVAGLYNEQFF.

V is TRBV2 and J is TRBJ2-3; 9 bases are shared with TRBD2. Unmatched junction bases numbered 9, after V lost 8 bases and J lost 6 bases. Germline lookup yields CDR1 SNHLY and CDR2 FYNNEI. The CDR3 runs 14 residues. Here the CDR3 DNA reads TGTGCCAGCCAGTCTAGCGGGAATCATGATACGCAGTATTTT. It is translated as CASQSSGNHDTQYF.

The genes are TRBV28 and TRBJ1-5; D is possibly TRBD1 (5 bases). With 8 bases removed from V and 9 bases from J, the gap between germline ends came to 17 bases. The CDR3 runs 13 residues. Germline CDR1 MDHEN, CDR2 SYDVKM. The chain's CDR3 is CASLGRDSGPQHF. In nucleotides, the CDR3 is TGTGCCAGCTTGGGCAGGGACTCGGGGCCCCAGCATTTT.

The chain carries TRBV29-1 and TRBJ1-1; 7 bases are shared with TRBD1. Trimming removed 3 bases from V and 0 bases from J; junction bases left unmatched: 7. Germline V gives CDR1 SQVTM, CDR2 ANQGSEA. CDR3 length equals 15 residues. CDR3 in DNA: TGCAGCGTTGACTCGAGGGGGCCCATGAACACTGAAGCTTTCTTT. This gives the protein CSVDSRGPMNTEAFF. The full variable domain, completed using reference TRBV29-1 and TRBJ1-1, is SAVISQKPSRDICQRGTSLTIQCQVDSQVTMMFWYRQQPGQSLTLIATANQGSEATYESGFVIDKFPISRPNLTFSTLTVSNMSPEDSSIYLCSVDSRGPMNTEAFFGQGTRLTVV.

The V gene is TRBV5-5, the J gene TRBJ2-7; TRBD1 matches 9 bases. The CDR3 is 14 residues long. Germline V gene sequence: CDR1 SGHKS, CDR2 YYEKEE (reference sequence). V gave up 5 bases and J gave up 3 bases; unmatched junction bases: 6. The CDR3 sequence: CASRSPGQGYEQYF. The CDR3 DNA reads TGTGCCAGCAGGAGTCCGGGACAGGGCTACGAGCAGTACTTC.

This clone was recorded once. The chain has TRBV5-8 and TRBJ2-2, with D unclear. V was trimmed by 4 bases and J by 0 bases, leaving 10 bases between them. CDR3 length equals 15 residues. Germline assignment: CDR1 SGHTS and CDR2 YDEGEE. DNA for the CDR3: TGTGCCAGCAGCGGCCGATTCGCGAACACCGGGGAGCTGTTTTTT. Translating it yields CASSGRFANTGELFF.

This sequence joins TRBV28 and TRBJ2-3; D is tentatively TRBD1 or TRBD2 (5 bases each). The CDR3 consists of 11 residues. V was trimmed by 5 bases and J by 12 bases, leaving 12 bases between them. Germline V CDR1 and CDR2: MDHEN, SYDVKM. CDR3: CASSLLGTQYF. The CDR3 bases are TGTGCCAGCAGTCTGCTGGGGACCCAGTATTTT. Together with reference TRBV28 and TRBJ2-3, the CDR3 gives the full variable domain: DVKVTQSSRYLVKRTGEKVFLECVQDMDHENMFWYRQDPGLGLRLIYFSYDVKMKEKGDIPEGYSVSREKKERFSLILESASTNQTSMYLCASSLLGTQYFGPGTRLTVL.

The J gene is TRBJ1-6, the V gene TRBV27; D unresolved. V lost 3 bases to trimming and J lost 6 bases, with 9 bases between them. Germline CDR1 is MNHEY and CDR2 is SMNVEV (reference sequence). The CDR3 extends over 14 amino acids. CDR3 DNA sequence: TGTGCCAGCAGTTTTGGGCAGCCTAATTCACCCCTCCACTTT. Translated: CASSFGQPNSPLHF.

The rearrangement links TRBV6-1 to TRBJ1-4; possibly TRBD1 for D (6 bases). Looked up from germline, CDR1 is MNHNS and CDR2 is SASEGT. V shed 1 base and J shed 6 bases, with 12 bases lying between them. CDR3 size: 15 residues. This CDR3 reads CASSEGREGDEKLFF. The CDR3 nucleotides are TGTGCCAGCAGTGAAGGGAGGGAGGGGGATGAAAAACTGTTTTTT.

The chain couples TRBV7-3 to TRBJ2-1, with 7 bases aligning to TRBD2. The CDR3 extends over 13 amino acids. CDR1 and CDR2 from the germline V gene are SGHTA and FQGTGA. The junction had 4 bases not matched to a gene; V was cut back by 6 bases and J by 5 bases. The chain's CDR3 is CASRAGFNNEQFF. The CDR3, as DNA: TGTGCCAGCAGAGCGGGATTCAACAATGAGCAGTTCTTC.

CDR3 nucleotides: TGTGCCAGCAGCACAGACAGGGGGGACCAATACAATGAGCAGTTCTTC. Translating it yields CASSTDRGDQYNEQFF. The genes are TRBV28 and TRBJ2-1, with 9 nucleotides matching TRBD1. Germline V gene sequence: CDR1 MDHEN, CDR2 SYDVKM. The CDR3 is 16 residues long. V lost 6 bases, J lost 4 bases, and 10 bases stayed unmatched.

This chain uses TRBV28 with TRBJ1-5; TRBD1 is a possible D gene (5 bases). Between the trimmed V and J ends, which lost 2 bases and 2 bases, there was a span of 7 bases. The V gene's germline CDR1 is MDHEN and CDR2 SYDVKM. The length of the CDR3 is 14 residues. For the CDR3, the DNA is TGTGCCAGCAGTTTACTAGGGGGCAATCAGCCCCAGCATTTT. This sequence encodes CASSLLGGNQPQHF.

The CDR3 sequence: CASSPSSAQETQYF. CDR3 DNA sequence: TGTGCCAGTAGTCCGAGTAGCGCGCAAGAGACCCAGTACTTC. The chain joins TRBV19 to TRBJ2-5, with D possibly TRBD2 on 5 matching bases. V was pared by 5 bases and J by 2 bases, with 12 bases between. The V gene's germline CDR1 is LNHDA and CDR2 SQIVND (reference sequence). The CDR3 is 14 residues long.

This chain joins TRBV24-1 and TRBJ1-5, with 9 positions matching TRBD1. The CDR3 covers 15 residues. The J segment lost 1 base and the V segment lost 9 bases, leaving 6 bases of the junction unmatched. Germline V gives CDR1 KGHDR, CDR2 SFDVKD. The CDR3 region has the DNA TGTGCCACCGCACAGGGGGCAGGGAGCAATCAGCCCCAGCATTTT. Amino acid sequence: CATAQGAGSNQPQHF.

The DNA for the CDR3 is TGCAGCGTTGAAGGAGGGCGGTTCTACGAGCAGTACTTC. This translates into CSVEGGRFYEQYF. V usage is TRBV29-1 and J usage is TRBJ2-7, with D maybe TRBD2 (5 bases). Trimming removed 1 base at V and 3 bases at J, with 10 bases between. Germline CDR1 and CDR2: SQVTM and ANQGSEA. This CDR3 has 13 amino acids.

The chain couples TRBV2 to TRBJ1-6, with 7 bases identical to TRBD1. Germline CDR1 SNHLY, CDR2 FYNNEI. V was pared by 5 bases and J by 0 bases, with 4 bases of the junction left unmatched. The CDR3 covers 16 residues. The CDR3 coding sequence is TGTGCCAGCAGTTTGGACAGGAGCTCCTATAATTCACCCCTCCACTTT. It translates to CASSLDRSSYNSPLHF.

This sequence joins TRBV18 and TRBJ2-5; D may be TRBD1 or TRBD2 (5 bases each). CDR1 KGHSH and CDR2 LQKENI come from the germline V gene. The CDR3 extends over 14 amino acids. Trimming removed 0 bases at V and 4 bases at J, with 9 bases between. CDR3 nucleotide sequence: TGTGCCAGCTCACCACCGGAGAGGGGAGAGACCCAGTACTTC. This encodes CASSPPERGETQYF. Full variable domain (missing parts from reference TRBV18 and TRBJ2-5): NAGVMQNPRHLVRRRGQEARLRCSPMKGHSHVYWYRQLPEEGLKFMVYLQKENIIDESGMPKERFSAEFPKEGPSILRIQQVVRGDSAAYFCASSPPERGETQYFGPGTRLLVL.

The chain is built from TRBV19 and TRBJ2-7, with 10 bases fitting TRBD2. The CDR3 spans 15 residues. V trimming: 6 bases; J trimming: 3 bases; junction bases outside the gene matches: 8. Per germline, CDR1 LNHDA and CDR2 SQIVND (reference sequence). The CDR3 loop is CASRTGASGSYEQYF. For the CDR3, the DNA is TGTGCCAGTAGGACAGGGGCTAGCGGGAGCTACGAGCAGTACTTC.

The chain recombines TRBV3-1 (or the pseudogene TRBV3-2) with TRBJ2-5, with D unresolved. The V end lost 5 bases, the J end lost 5 bases, and 6 bases lay between the germline ends. CDR1 LGHDT and CDR2 YNNKEL come from the germline V gene (reference sequence). The CDR3 is made up of 11 amino acids. The DNA of the CDR3 is TGTGCCAGCAGCTCTAGGGAGACCCAGTACTTC. Translated: CASSSRETQYF.

This chain links TRBV10-1 with TRBJ2-3; 7 bases map to TRBD2. Per germline, CDR1 WNHNN and CDR2 SYGVQD (reference sequence). Germline trimming cut 4 bases from V and 4 bases from J; bases unmatched to any gene: 11. There are 16 residues in the CDR3. CDR3 loop: CASSAFESAGADTQYF. For the CDR3, the DNA is TGCGCCAGCAGTGCGTTCGAGTCCGCGGGGGCAGATACGCAGTATTTT.

V and J are TRBV23-1 and TRBJ1-6; no firm D call. TRBV23-1 carries the ORF label, with uncertain function. The CDR3 sequence is 17 residues long. V was pared by 9 bases and J by 0 bases, with 18 bases between. For the CDR3, the DNA is TGCGCCAGTGGGGAGGCAGGAACAAGCTCCTATAATTCACCCCTCCACTTT. It specifies CASGEAGTSSYNSPLHF.

There are a few counts of this clone. The V and J genes are TRBV2 and TRBJ1-2; D uncertain. Germline V gives CDR1 SNHLY, CDR2 FYNNEI. The CDR3 is made up of 14 amino acids. The ends were cut back, 7 bases at V and 4 bases at J, with 16 bases in the middle. The CDR3 protein is CASNQAQNLYGYTF. The CDR3 nucleotides are TGTGCCAGCAACCAGGCTCAAAACCTCTATGGCTACACCTTC. Variable domain in full (rest from reference TRBV2 and TRBJ1-2): EPEVTQTPSHQVTQMGQEVILRCVPISNHLYFYWYRQILGQKVEFLVSFYNNEISEKSEIFDDQFSVERPDGSNFTLKIRSTKLEDSAMYFCASNQAQNLYGYTFGSGTRLTVV.

V and J are TRBV4-2 and TRBJ2-7; possible D gene TRBD1, 6 bases. Deletions cut 2 bases from V and 5 bases from J, with 13 bases between. From germline, CDR1 is LGHNA and CDR2 YNFKEQ. This CDR3 region has 14 residues. CDR3 protein: CASSQSGQYDEQYF. The CDR3 DNA reads TGTGCCAGCAGCCAATCAGGACAGTATGACGAGCAGTACTTC.

This chain uses TRBV9 with TRBJ2-5, with D possibly matching TRBD2 (5 bases). The V and J ends lost 1 base and 2 bases respectively, with 9 bases between them. CDR3 length equals 14 residues. The germline V gene has CDR1 SGDLS and CDR2 YYNGEE. The CDR3 DNA is TGTGCCAGCAGCGTAATCCCGGGACAAGAGACCCAGTACTTC. Protein product: CASSVIPGQETQYF.

The gene calls are TRBV7-3 and TRBJ2-3; the match to TRBD2 covers 11 bases. With 5 bases clipped from V and 0 bases from J, the junction kept 16 bases outside the gene matches. CDR1 is SGHTA and CDR2 is FQGTGA in the germline V gene. This CDR3 spans 20 amino acids. This chain's CDR3 is CASSPQPRLAGGFSTDTQYF. CDR3 coding DNA: TGTGCCAGCAGCCCCCAACCGCGGCTAGCGGGAGGCTTTAGCACAGATACGCAGTATTTT.

V is TRBV7-9 and J is TRBJ1-1; D is perhaps TRBD1 (6 bases). The CDR3 consists of 14 residues. V was pared by 5 bases and J by 10 bases, with 20 bases between. CDR1 is SEHNR, CDR2 FQNEAQ, per germline (reference sequence). The CDR3 coding sequence is TGTGCCAGCAGCCCTCCAGGGGCTTCATTGGTAGCTTTCTTT. Protein product: CASSPPGASLVAFF.

The chain joins TRBV6-1 to TRBJ1-1, with D perhaps TRBD1 (6 bases). With 6 bases removed from V and 1 base from J, the gap between germline ends came to 12 bases. Germline values: CDR1 MNHNS, CDR2 SASEGT. The CDR3 consists of 14 residues. CDR3 coding DNA: TGTGCCAGCAGCTGGGACAACCGGAACACTGAAGCTTTCTTT. It specifies CASSWDNRNTEAFF.

The chain joins TRBV18 to TRBJ1-1; perhaps TRBD1 as D (6 bases). The V gene lost 3 bases and the J gene lost 11 bases, with 22 bases spanning the gap. Per germline, CDR1 KGHSH and CDR2 LQKENI. The CDR3 totals 15 residues. The CDR3 reads CASSPRDRFRFIAFF. The CDR3 region has the DNA TGTGCCAGCTCACCTAGAGACAGGTTTAGGTTCATCGCTTTCTTT.

This rearrangement joins TRBV19 to TRBJ2-7; TRBD2 aligns across 15 bases. The CDR3 is 16 residues long. Germline V CDR1 and CDR2: LNHDA, SQIVND (reference sequence). The ends lost 6 bases at V and 5 bases at J; junction bases unmatched: 8. As DNA, the CDR3 is TGTGCCAGTAGCACAGGAGGGACTAGCGGGAGGAACGAGCAGTACTTC. Its translation is CASSTGGTSGRNEQYF.

The chain recombines TRBV6-1 with TRBJ1-4; 7 bases map to TRBD1. Germline CDR1 MNHNS, CDR2 SASEGT. After removal of 3 bases from V and 5 bases from J, the junction contained 6 bases not matched to a gene. CDR3 size: 15 residues. The CDR3 here is CASSETGWINEKLFF. As DNA, the CDR3 is TGTGCCAGCAGTGAGACAGGGTGGATCAATGAAAAACTGTTTTTT.

The chain joins TRBV14 to TRBJ2-5, with D possibly called TRBD1 or TRBD2 (5 bases each). V was shortened by 3 bases and J by 1 base, with 24 bases between the two germline ends. Germline CDR1 is SGHDN and CDR2 is FVKESK. CDR3 size: 19 residues. This CDR3 is CASSQAPFGALIPQETQYF. In nucleotides, the CDR3 is TGTGCCAGCAGCCAGGCCCCTTTCGGGGCCCTAATTCCCCAAGAGACCCAGTACTTC.

This chain links TRBV30 with TRBJ1-2; maybe TRBD1 (5 bases). The germline V gene encodes CDR1 GTSNPN and CDR2 SVGIG (reference sequence). The ends were cut back, 2 bases at V and 4 bases at J, with 11 bases in the middle. The CDR3 length is 13 residues. CDR3 region: CAWSPQGSYGYTF. CDR3 nucleotide sequence: TGTGCCTGGAGTCCTCAGGGTTCCTATGGCTACACCTTC.